The next 18 T cell receptor beta chains were all read from a single sample in a study of cytomegalovirus exposure and HLA in healthy donors. The method was immunoSEQ multiplex PCR; TCRdb's version includes in-frame clones alone and lacks a portion of them. This table holds 200,000 or so clones, 84% found once. The source material was PBMCs. The receptors here all came from a man younger than 30 in good health and CMV-seropositive.

The chain recombines TRBV9 with TRBJ2-3; weak D call: TRBD2 (5 bases). The V and J ends lost 0 bases and 3 bases respectively, with 14 bases between them. Germline CDR1 SGDLS, CDR2 YYNGEE. The CDR3 spans 16 residues. The CDR3 loop reads CASSVEASPLTDTQYF. The CDR3 DNA is TGTGCCAGCAGCGTAGAGGCTAGCCCCCTGACAGATACGCAGTATTTT.

The V and J genes are TRBV28 and TRBJ2-2, with D possibly being TRBD1 (7 bases). The V end lost 5 bases, the J end lost 4 bases, and 17 bases lay between the germline ends. The CDR3 runs 16 residues. The germline V gene has CDR1 MDHEN and CDR2 SYDVKM. The CDR3 sequence: CASSPPRQGGTGELFF. In DNA form, the CDR3 reads TGTGCCAGCAGTCCCCCACGGCAGGGGGGCACCGGGGAGCTGTTTTTT.

The chain recombines TRBV4-3 with TRBJ2-7; 9 nucleotides agree with TRBD2. CDR1 is LGHNA, CDR2 YSLEER, per germline. The J segment lost 0 bases and the V segment lost 1 base, leaving 1 base of the junction unmatched. This CDR3 has 15 amino acids. CDR3: CASSQGLADSYEQYF. As DNA, the CDR3 is TGCGCCAGCAGCCAAGGACTAGCGGACTCCTACGAGCAGTACTTC.

The V call is TRBV29-1, the J call TRBJ2-7; the match to TRBD1 covers 7 bases. This CDR3 has 13 amino acids. V gave up 7 bases and J gave up 3 bases; unmatched junction bases: 9. Germline-derived CDR1 and CDR2 are SQVTM and ANQGSEA. In nucleotides, the CDR3 is TGCAGCGCTATTCGGGACAGTAACTACGAGCAGTACTTC. Translated, it gives CSAIRDSNYEQYF.

The chain links TRBV9 to TRBJ2-7; 7 bases fit TRBD2. Trimming cost V 1 base and J 12 bases; bases outside gene matches: 10. Germline loops: CDR1 SGDLS, CDR2 YYNGEE. This CDR3 is built from 13 residues. CDR3: CASSVKWAGDVYF. DNA for the CDR3: TGTGCCAGCAGCGTAAAATGGGCGGGAGATGTGTACTTC. The full variable domain, in which reference TRBV9 and TRBJ2-7 provide the parts outside the CDR3, is DSGVTQTPKHLITATGQRVTLRCSPRSGDLSVYWYQQSLDQGLQFLIQYYNGEERAKGNILERFSAQQFPDLHSELNLSSLELGDSALYFCASSVKWAGDVYFGPGTRLTVT.

The CDR3 DNA is TGTGCCAGCAGTGAGGGCGGGAGGCAAGAGACCCAGTACTTC. This codes for CASSEGGRQETQYF. This chain connects TRBV6-1 to TRBJ2-5, with 8 bases matching TRBD2. Germline V gives CDR1 MNHNS, CDR2 SASEGT. Trimming at V came to 3 bases and at J to 2 bases, leaving 2 bases not matched to a gene. The CDR3 is 14 residues long.

V and J are TRBV27 and TRBJ2-1; D gene uncertain. CDR3 length equals 13 residues. CDR1 is MNHEY and CDR2 is SMNVEV in the germline V gene (reference sequence). The V and J ends lost 0 bases and 13 bases respectively, with 13 bases between them. This CDR3 is CASSLSQMAVQFF. The DNA of the CDR3 is TGTGCCAGCAGTTTATCGCAGATGGCAGTTCAGTTCTTC.

The chain uses TRBV12-5 and TRBJ2-3; tentatively, D is TRBD2 (5 bases). V was pared by 5 bases and J by 3 bases, with 6 bases between. The CDR3 consists of 12 residues. In germline, CDR1 is LGHNT, CDR2 FRNRAP. In DNA, the CDR3 is TGTGCTAGTGGTCCGGGGACAGATACGCAGTATTTT. This gives the protein CASGPGTDTQYF.

This clone was observed once. This sequence joins TRBV6-4 and TRBJ2-3; 8 bases fit TRBD2. CDR1 is MRHNA, CDR2 SNTAGT, per germline. The CDR3 is 16 amino acids. The ends lost 1 base at V and 4 bases at J; junction bases unmatched: 7. CDR3 sequence: CASSDFATGGPDTQYF. The CDR3 nucleotides read TGTGCCAGCAGTGACTTTGCGACGGGAGGGCCAGATACGCAGTATTTT.

This clone was detected once. The chain combines TRBV27 with TRBJ2-1, with 7 bases lining up with TRBD2. Germline CDR1 is MNHEY and CDR2 is SMNVEV (reference sequence). The CDR3 is made up of 16 amino acids. With 5 bases clipped from V and 7 bases from J, the junction kept 14 bases outside the gene matches. CDR3 protein: CASSPLGEGQKNEQFF. DNA for the CDR3: TGTGCCAGCAGTCCCTTGGGGGAGGGCCAAAAGAATGAGCAGTTCTTC.

The chain joins TRBV4-3 to TRBJ2-3; TRBD2 matches at 10 bases. Germline CDR1 LGHNA, CDR2 YSLEER. J gave up 2 bases and V 0 bases, and 5 bases lay outside the gene matches. The CDR3 consists of 17 residues. The CDR3 protein is CASSQDTLAGITDTQYF. Written as DNA, the CDR3 is TGCGCCAGCAGCCAAGATACACTAGCGGGGATCACAGATACGCAGTATTTT.

The chain joins TRBV9 to TRBJ2-7, with D possibly TRBD2 on 6 matching bases. The ends were cut back, 3 bases at V and 0 bases at J, with 13 bases in the middle. CDR1 is SGDLS and CDR2 is YYNGEE in the germline V gene. The CDR3 is 15 residues long. The CDR3 DNA reads as TGTGCCAGCAGCGCCCATAGCGGTAACTCCTACGAGCAGTACTTC. Its translation is CASSAHSGNSYEQYF.

The chain uses TRBV2 and TRBJ2-5; TRBD2 aligns across 7 bases. Germline V CDR1 and CDR2: SNHLY, FYNNEI. The ends lost 3 bases at V and 5 bases at J; junction bases unmatched: 3. The CDR3 is 13 residues long. CDR3 coding DNA: TGTGCCAGCAGTGAGACCGGGAGGGAGACCCAGTACTTC. Encoded protein: CASSETGRETQYF.

This clone occurred once. The rearrangement joins TRBV7-2 to TRBJ2-1; 8 nucleotides match TRBD1. The germline CDR1 and CDR2 sequences are SGHTA and FQGNSA. With V trimmed by 4 bases and J by 2 bases, 7 bases remained unmatched. CDR3 size: 16 residues. CDR3 region: CASSSTGTGPYNEQFF. The DNA of the CDR3 is TGTGCCAGCAGCTCGACCGGGACAGGACCCTACAATGAGCAGTTCTTC.

The chain uses TRBV28 and TRBJ2-1; D is uncertain. The CDR3 spans 12 residues. Germline CDR1 and CDR2: MDHEN and SYDVKM. The CDR3 nucleotides are TGTGGATGCTCCAGCTCCTACAATGAGCAGTTCTTC. Amino acid sequence: CGCSSSYNEQFF.

The chain couples TRBV15 to TRBJ2-5, with a weak D call TRBD2 (6 bases). CDR3 length: 13 residues. V dropped 4 bases and J dropped 4 bases, with 10 bases sitting between them. Germline V gene sequence: CDR1 LNHNV, CDR2 YYDKDF (reference sequence). The CDR3 loop reads CATSTRRGETQYF. CDR3 coding DNA: TGTGCCACCAGCACGAGGAGGGGAGAGACCCAGTACTTC.

V gene TRBV27 combines with J gene TRBJ1-1, with TRBD1 as a possible D gene (5 bases). Germline V gives CDR1 MNHEY, CDR2 SMNVEV (reference sequence). This CDR3 has 15 amino acids. Trimming pared 5 bases from V and 3 bases from J, leaving 16 bases between. CDR3 nucleotides: TGTGCCAGCAGTCCCCCCCCAGGGTGGGACACTGAAGCTTTCTTT. Translation: CASSPPPGWDTEAFF.

The gene calls are TRBV7-3 and TRBJ2-5, with D perhaps matching TRBD2 (7 bases). V was trimmed by 5 bases and J by 5 bases, leaving 18 bases between them. The germline V gene has CDR1 SGHTA and CDR2 FQGTGA. CDR3 length equals 15 residues. The CDR3 coding sequence is TGTGCCAGCAGCCCCAGTGCGGGGGCTGGTGAGACCCAGTACTTC. Translated, it gives CASSPSAGAGETQYF.